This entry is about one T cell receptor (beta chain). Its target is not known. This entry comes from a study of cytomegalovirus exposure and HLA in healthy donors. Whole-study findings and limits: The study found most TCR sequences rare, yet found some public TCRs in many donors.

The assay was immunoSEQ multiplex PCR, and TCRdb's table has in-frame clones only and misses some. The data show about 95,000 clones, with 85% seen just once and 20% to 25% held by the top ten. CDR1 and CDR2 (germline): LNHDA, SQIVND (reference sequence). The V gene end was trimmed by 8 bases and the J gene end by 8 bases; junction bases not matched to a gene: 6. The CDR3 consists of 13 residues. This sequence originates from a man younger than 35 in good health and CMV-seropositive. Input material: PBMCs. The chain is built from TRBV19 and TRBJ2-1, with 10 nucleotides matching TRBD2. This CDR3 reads CASRASGSDEQFF. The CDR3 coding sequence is TGTGCCAGTCGAGCTAGCGGGAGCGATGAGCAGTTCTTC.